These 4 T cell receptor beta chains were sequenced from one sample in a study of T cells after yellow fever vaccination. A single record per CDR3 protein comes from TCRdb applying MiXCR to the 5' RACE reads. The sample records approximately 330,000 distinct CDR3 sequences, approximately 4% being singletons. The sample in question was PBMCs, obtained 5 days after the yellow fever booster vaccination. The receptors shown here come from a man between 18 and 29 years old who received the YFV17D yellow fever vaccine.

This clonotype was counted ten times or more. Since the CDR3 does not end with the conserved phenylalanine or tryptophan, this likely comes from a read error. The genes are TRBV10-3 and TRBJ2-7; 12 positions agree with TRBD1. The CDR3 consists of 17 residues. V dropped 6 bases and J dropped 0; count of bases not matched to a gene: 9. Germline assignment: CDR1 ENHRY and CDR2 SYGVKD. CDR3 sequence (DNA): TGTGCCATCAGGAATCCGGGACAGGGGGCGAGCTCCTACGAGCAGTACTCC. It translates to CAIRNPGQGASSYEQYS.

In this sample, this clonotype turned up many times. The rearrangement links TRBV7-2 to TRBJ1-2; D is uncertain. From germline, CDR1 is SGHTA and CDR2 FQGNSA. Trimming cost V 5 bases and J 4 bases, with 5 bases left between them. This CDR3 contains 11 residues. CDR3 bases: TGTGCCAGCAGCCAACGCTATGGCTACACCTTC. This sequence encodes CASSQRYGYTF.

The V call is TRBV12-3 or TRBV12-4, the J call TRBJ2-7; possible D gene TRBD1, 5 bases. The CDR3 has 11 residues. Trimming cost V 3 bases and J 11 bases, with 11 bases left between them. The CDR3, as DNA: TGTGCCAGCAGTTTCGCAGGGCGGAAGTACTTC. The encoded protein is CASSFAGRKYF.

The table lists this clonotype with a few counts. V is TRBV5-1 and J is TRBJ2-3; D gene unclear. V lost 1 base, J lost 2 bases, and 8 bases lay in between. The CDR3 spans 14 residues. The V gene's germline CDR1 is SGHRS and CDR2 YFSETQ. CDR3 bases: TGCGCCAGCAGCTTGTTAGAGCACACAGATACGCAGTATTTT. Translating it yields CASSLLEHTDTQYF.